These T cell receptor beta chains were read from a single sample in a study of OX40 agonist ivuxolimab in advanced cancers. The data were produced by immunoSEQ multiplex PCR, yet TCRdb's version contains in-frame clones alone and is incomplete. The sample lists over 50,000 clones, approximately 83% occurring once. The input for sequencing was CD4+ or CD8+ T cells sorted from blood, taken in a trial of the OX40 agonist ivuxolimab. The receptors here all came from an adult with an advanced solid tumor such as melanoma, head and neck, liver or kidney cancer. The CDR3 runs from the conserved cysteine through the conserved F or W. Each record gives: V gene, D gene, clone size, J gene, CDR3 protein, CDR3 DNA. D genes are given only for firm matches. A clone size is listed for some rows: how often the clone was seen (once, few, many), or a class if it is expanded.

V gene: TRBV9
D gene: -
clone size: -
J gene: TRBJ2-5
CDR3 protein: CASSPSGVQETQYF
CDR3 DNA: TGTGCCAGCAGTCCCTCAGGGGTTCAAGAGACCCAGTACTTC

V gene: TRBV6-5
D gene: -
clone size: medium-sized
J gene: TRBJ2-7
CDR3 protein: CASTDGAEEYF
CDR3 DNA: TGTGCCAGCACCGATGGGGCGGAGGAGTACTTC

V gene: TRBV7-8
D gene: TRBD2
clone size: -
J gene: TRBJ2-5
CDR3 protein: CASSSRAGEPQETQYF
CDR3 DNA: TGTGCCAGCAGCTCCCGAGCGGGGGAGCCACAAGAGACCCAGTACTTC

V gene: TRBV27
D gene: TRBD2
clone size: -
J gene: TRBJ2-5
CDR3 protein: CASSLATSGETQYF
CDR3 DNA: TGTGCCAGCAGTTTAGCGACTAGCGGGGAGACCCAGTACTTC

V gene: TRBV7-9
D gene: -
clone size: -
J gene: TRBJ2-5
CDR3 protein: CASSSSEDHQETQYF
CDR3 DNA: TGTGCCAGCAGCTCCTCCGAGGACCATCAAGAGACCCAGTACTTC

V gene: TRBV11-2
D gene: TRBD1
clone size: -
J gene: TRBJ2-7
CDR3 protein: CASSVGQGPSSYEQYF
CDR3 DNA: TGTGCCAGCAGCGTAGGACAGGGGCCGAGCTCCTACGAGCAGTACTTC

V gene: TRBV6-6
D gene: -
clone size: -
J gene: TRBJ1-5
CDR3 protein: CASSYSEDPNQPQHF
CDR3 DNA: TGTGCCAGCAGTTACTCGGAGGACCCTAATCAGCCCCAGCATTTT

V gene: TRBV15
D gene: -
clone size: -
J gene: TRBJ2-7
CDR3 protein: CATSRAPTGLPYEQYF
CDR3 DNA: TGTGCCACCAGCAGAGCCCCGACAGGCCTCCCCTACGAGCAGTACTTC

V gene: TRBV10-2
D gene: -
clone size: -
J gene: TRBJ2-5
CDR3 protein: CASSGGEPGSEYF
CDR3 DNA: TGCGCCAGCAGTGGCGGGGAGCCCGGGTCGGAGTACTTC

V gene: TRBV18
D gene: -
clone size: -
J gene: TRBJ2-2
CDR3 protein: CASSPGPVLTGELFF
CDR3 DNA: TGTGCCAGCTCACCAGGACCCGTATTAACCGGGGAGCTGTTTTTT

V gene: TRBV2
D gene: -
clone size: -
J gene: TRBJ1-2
CDR3 protein: CASSEWRQDPNYGYTF
CDR3 DNA: TGTGCCAGCAGTGAATGGCGGCAGGACCCTAACTATGGCTACACCTTC

V gene: TRBV7-2
D gene: -
clone size: -
J gene: TRBJ2-7
CDR3 protein: CASSLVAEDEQYF
CDR3 DNA: TGTGCCAGCAGCTTAGTGGCAGAGGACGAGCAGTACTTC

V gene: TRBV4-1
D gene: -
clone size: once
J gene: TRBJ1-1
CDR3 protein: CASSQGRGLNTEAFF
CDR3 DNA: TGCGCCAGCAGCCAAGGGCGGGGACTGAACACTGAAGCTTTCTTT

V gene: TRBV7-9
D gene: TRBD1
clone size: -
J gene: TRBJ2-1
CDR3 protein: CASSPDRGISYNEQFF
CDR3 DNA: TGTGCCAGCAGCCCTGACAGGGGGATTTCCTACAATGAGCAGTTCTTC

V gene: TRBV11-2
D gene: -
clone size: few
J gene: TRBJ1-2
CDR3 protein: CASSLDGIGYTF
CDR3 DNA: TGTGCCAGCAGCTTAGACGGCATTGGCTACACCTTC

V gene: TRBV9
D gene: -
clone size: -
J gene: TRBJ1-5
CDR3 protein: CASSVSPSGQPQHF
CDR3 DNA: TGTGCCAGCAGCGTAAGTCCGTCGGGTCAGCCCCAGCATTTT

V gene: TRBV2
D gene: -
clone size: -
J gene: TRBJ2-7
CDR3 protein: CASSAPLGGNFVEQYF
CDR3 DNA: TGTGCCAGCAGTGCCCCTTTAGGGGGAAACTTTGTCGAGCAGTACTTC

V gene: TRBV11-1
D gene: -
clone size: -
J gene: TRBJ2-1
CDR3 protein: CASSSGQDSYNEQFF
CDR3 DNA: TGTGCCAGCAGTTCCGGCCAAGACTCCTACAATGAGCAGTTCTTC

V gene: TRBV11-3
D gene: TRBD1
clone size: -
J gene: TRBJ2-7
CDR3 protein: CASSLGTGSLYEQYF
CDR3 DNA: TGTGCCAGCAGCTTAGGGACAGGGAGCCTCTACGAGCAGTACTTC

V gene: TRBV7-9
D gene: -
clone size: -
J gene: TRBJ2-5
CDR3 protein: CASSSPFGLGETQYF
CDR3 DNA: TGTGCCAGCAGCTCCCCATTCGGGCTAGGGGAGACCCAGTACTTC

V gene: TRBV4-3
D gene: TRBD1
clone size: -
J gene: TRBJ2-7
CDR3 protein: CASSQDGTDSYEQYF
CDR3 DNA: TGCGCCAGCAGCCAAGATGGGACAGATTCCTACGAGCAGTACTTC

V gene: TRBV7-2
D gene: -
clone size: -
J gene: TRBJ2-5
CDR3 protein: CASSLGAGSAVSQYF
CDR3 DNA: TGTGCCAGCAGCTTAGGGGCAGGGTCGGCGGTGTCCCAGTACTTC

V gene: TRBV5-4
D gene: -
clone size: -
J gene: TRBJ1-1
CDR3 protein: CASSPGESTEAFF
CDR3 DNA: TGTGCCAGCAGCCCCGGGGAAAGTACTGAAGCTTTCTTT

V gene: TRBV4-1
D gene: TRBD1
clone size: -
J gene: TRBJ2-7
CDR3 protein: CASSRGTGGDEQYF
CDR3 DNA: TGCGCCAGCAGCCGGGGGACAGGGGGCGACGAGCAGTACTTC

V gene: TRBV10-3
D gene: TRBD1
clone size: -
J gene: TRBJ1-2
CDR3 protein: CAIARDRGEGYTF
CDR3 DNA: TGTGCCATCGCCCGGGACAGGGGCGAGGGCTACACCTTC

V gene: TRBV4-1
D gene: -
clone size: -
J gene: TRBJ1-1
CDR3 protein: CASTRTLTVNTEAFF
CDR3 DNA: TGCGCCAGCACCCGCACCTTGACAGTCAACACTGAAGCTTTCTTT

V gene: TRBV7-8
D gene: -
clone size: -
J gene: TRBJ1-2
CDR3 protein: CASSSAGGYYGYTF
CDR3 DNA: TGTGCCAGCAGCTCGGCCGGGGGATACTATGGCTACACCTTC

V gene: TRBV5-6
D gene: TRBD1
clone size: once
J gene: TRBJ1-2
CDR3 protein: CASSSDRITNYGYTF
CDR3 DNA: TGTGCCAGCAGCTCGGACAGGATCACTAACTATGGCTACACCTTC

V gene: TRBV18
D gene: TRBD2
clone size: -
J gene: TRBJ2-1
CDR3 protein: CASSPSGLVVNEQFF
CDR3 DNA: TGTGCCAGCTCACCCTCGGGACTAGTGGTAAATGAGCAGTTCTTC

V gene: TRBV10-3
D gene: TRBD1
clone size: few
J gene: TRBJ1-2
CDR3 protein: CAISQTSTGQGAVGYTF
CDR3 DNA: TGTGCCATCAGCCAGACCTCGACGGGACAGGGGGCGGTTGGCTACACCTTC

V gene: TRBV27
D gene: -
clone size: -
J gene: TRBJ2-7
CDR3 protein: CASGRPDEQYF
CDR3 DNA: TGTGCCAGCGGGCGCCCTGACGAGCAGTACTTC

V gene: TRBV7-2
D gene: -
clone size: few
J gene: TRBJ2-7
CDR3 protein: CASSFFVGGYEQYF
CDR3 DNA: TGTGCCAGCAGCTTCTTTGTGGGGGGCTACGAGCAGTACTTC

V gene: TRBV4-1
D gene: -
clone size: -
J gene: TRBJ1-1
CDR3 protein: CASSQGVDRDNTEAFF
CDR3 DNA: TGCGCCAGCAGCCAAGGGGTGGATAGAGATAACACTGAAGCTTTCTTT

V gene: TRBV9
D gene: -
clone size: -
J gene: TRBJ2-7
CDR3 protein: CASSGGGHTYEQYF
CDR3 DNA: TGTGCCAGCAGCGGGGGGGGCCACACCTACGAGCAGTACTTC

V gene: TRBV2
D gene: -
clone size: -
J gene: TRBJ1-5
CDR3 protein: CASSPGYSNQPQHF
CDR3 DNA: TGTGCCAGCAGCCCCGGATATAGCAATCAGCCCCAGCATTTT

V gene: TRBV7-6
D gene: TRBD2
clone size: -
J gene: TRBJ2-5
CDR3 protein: CASSLALAGGLGETQYF
CDR3 DNA: TGTGCCAGCAGCTTAGCACTAGCGGGGGGGCTAGGGGAGACCCAGTACTTC

V gene: TRBV5-6
D gene: -
clone size: -
J gene: TRBJ2-5
CDR3 protein: CASSLGMGPQETQYF
CDR3 DNA: TGTGCCAGCAGCTTGGGAATGGGACCGCAAGAGACCCAGTACTTC

V gene: TRBV29-1
D gene: TRBD1
clone size: -
J gene: TRBJ2-7
CDR3 protein: CSVPGQGYYEQYF
CDR3 DNA: TGCAGCGTTCCGGGACAGGGATACTACGAGCAGTACTTC

V gene: TRBV14
D gene: -
clone size: -
J gene: TRBJ2-5
CDR3 protein: CASSLSTGETQYF
CDR3 DNA: TGTGCCAGCAGCCTTTCTACGGGAGAGACCCAGTACTTC

V gene: TRBV27
D gene: -
clone size: -
J gene: TRBJ1-1
CDR3 protein: CASSSPGMGYTEAFF
CDR3 DNA: TGTGCCAGCAGTTCGCCAGGGATGGGGTACACTGAAGCTTTCTTT

V gene: TRBV14
D gene: TRBD1
clone size: -
J gene: TRBJ1-2
CDR3 protein: CASSQVPGQGDGYTF
CDR3 DNA: TGTGCCAGCAGCCAGGTCCCGGGACAGGGGGATGGCTACACCTTC

V gene: TRBV5-6
D gene: -
clone size: -
J gene: TRBJ1-5
CDR3 protein: CASSLDTRDHQPQHF
CDR3 DNA: TGTGCCAGCAGCTTGGACACCCGGGACCATCAGCCCCAGCATTTT